The 8 T cell receptor beta chains listed next were all sequenced from one sample in a study of Tregs in tolerant kidney transplant recipients. The table came from immunoSEQ multiplex PCR; TCRdb's copy has only in-frame clones and leaves some out. This table lists 30,000 or so clones. This material consisted of CD8+ T cells from blood, taken before the transplant. Source of these receptors: a human donor who received a combined kidney and bone marrow transplant.

The DNA read from the CDR3 is TGTGCCAGAAGCTCTGGACTAGCGGGGGCCCTTCCCCAAGAGACC. It encodes CARSSGLAGALPQET. Given in full, the CDR3 is CARSSGLAGALPQETQYF. V is TRBV5-3 and J is TRBJ2-5; 13 nucleotides match TRBD2. The read ends 3 residues before the CDR3 terminus; that terminus is restored from the germline J gene. TRBV5-3 is filed as an ORF, its function uncertain. V shed 3 bases, J shed 1 base, and the junction held 9 bases outside the gene matches. This CDR3 is 18 amino acids long.

As regards this clone: The CDR3 is cut off 3 residues early in the read; its end comes from the germline J gene. V gene TRBV28 combines with J gene TRBJ1-6; D perhaps matches TRBD1 (5 bases). The CDR3 consists of 16 residues. The V gene lost 6 bases and the J gene lost 6 bases, with 18 bases spanning the gap. Looked up from germline, CDR1 is MDHEN and CDR2 is SYDVKM. The part of the CDR3 DNA that was read is TGTGCCAGCAGGACAGAGGACATCCCTAGTAATTCACCC. As protein: CASRTEDIPSNSP. The CDR3 as a whole reads CASRTEDIPSNSPLHF.

About this clone itself: The read comes to an end 3 residues before the CDR3 does, leaving the germline J gene to fill in the end. This chain uses TRBV7-2 with TRBJ1-1; 8 bases align to TRBD1. The CDR3 runs 12 residues. From germline, CDR1 is SGHTA and CDR2 FQGNSA. Incomplete CDR3 DNA: TGTGCCAGCAGCTCCAACAGGGGGGAA. Translation gives CASSSNRGE. The whole CDR3 protein reads CASSSNRGEAFF. The entire variable domain, with the rest obtained from reference TRBV7-2 and TRBJ1-1, is as follows: GAGVSQSPSNKVTEKGKDVELRCDPISGHTALYWYRQSLGQGLEFLIYFQGNSAPDKSGLPSDRFSAERTGGSVSTLTIQRTQQEDSAVYLCASSSNRGEAFFGQGTRLTVV.

For this clone: The read is 3 residues too short to cover the CDR3 end, so that end is filled in from the germline J gene. The chain joins TRBV9 to TRBJ2-3; 7 bases align to TRBD2. V was pared by 0 bases and J by 0 bases, with 4 bases of the junction left unmatched. Per germline, CDR1 SGDLS and CDR2 YYNGEE. The CDR3 loop spans 16 amino acids. The DNA read from the CDR3 is TGTGCCAGCAGCGTAGGGGGGGGGATTAGCACAGATACG. This codes for CASSVGGGISTDT. The full CDR3 sequence reads CASSVGGGISTDTQYF.

The sequenced CDR3 bases are TGTGCCAGCAGCTTACACAGGGCCAACGAG. Its protein product is CASSLHRANE. The whole CDR3 reads CASSLHRANEQYF. The chain couples TRBV7-8 to TRBJ2-7; D perhaps matches TRBD1 (6 bases). The DNA ends 3 residues before the CDR3 does, and the rest of the CDR3 is filled in from the germline J gene. V was pared by 2 bases and J by 5 bases, with 10 bases between. This CDR3 comprises 13 residues. The germline gives CDR1 SGHVS, CDR2 FQNEAQ.

A note on this clone: Read coverage stops 3 residues before the CDR3 terminus; the germline J gene supplies the remainder. The chain uses TRBV6-2 or TRBV6-3 and TRBJ1-1; D is perhaps TRBD1 (5 bases). CDR1 MNHEY and CDR2 SVGEGT come from the germline V gene. CDR3 length equals 12 residues. Incomplete CDR3 DNA: TGTGCCAGCAGTTACTCCTACAGGGAA. Translation gives CASSYSYRE. In full, the CDR3 reads CASSYSYREAFF.

Here the CDR3 reads CASSEARVGGGETQYF. The CDR3 DNA, read in part, is TGTGCCAGCAGTGAAGCTCGGGTGGGGGGTGGAGAGACC. This chain uses TRBV6-1 with TRBJ2-5, with D possibly matching TRBD2 (6 bases). The read stops 3 residues short of the end of the CDR3; the missing end is completed from the germline J gene. This CDR3 comprises 16 residues. Trimming shortened V by 0 bases and J by 4 bases, and 15 bases separated the two germline ends. Per germline, CDR1 MNHNS and CDR2 SASEGT.

Of note for this clone: The sequenced fragment ends 3 residues before the CDR3 boundary, so the rest is inferred from the germline J gene. The chain is built from TRBV6-2 or TRBV6-3 and TRBJ2-7; 10 positions match TRBD2. The CDR3 consists of 15 residues. Germline lookup yields CDR1 MNHEY and CDR2 SVGEGT. J was trimmed by 6 bases and V by 6 bases; bases with no gene match: 11. The CDR3 reads CASRLGTSELTEQYF. CDR3 DNA (partial): TGTGCCAGCAGACTCGGGACTAGCGAGCTCACCGAG.